The TCR beta chain under discussion was sequenced for a study of cytomegalovirus exposure and HLA in healthy donors. This CDR3 comprises 14 residues. Germline CDR1 and CDR2: ENHRY and SYGVKD. Between the trimmed V and J ends, which lost 10 bases and 4 bases, there was a span of 17 bases. PCR employed 60 Vbeta and 13 Jbeta primers. Profiled with immunoSEQ multiplex PCR; TCRdb holds only in-frame clones, not every one. The table includes approximately 100,000 clones, 60% to 75% detected once. The TCR comes from a middle-aged woman in good health and CMV-seronegative. This chain uses TRBV10-3 with TRBJ1-5, with D uncertain. Specimen: PBMCs. The CDR3 sequence: CATTPDLVNQPQHF. The CDR3 nucleotides read TGTGCCACGACACCGGACTTGGTAAATCAGCCCCAGCATTTT.